This is a list of T cell receptor beta chains from one sample in a study of T cell repertoires in cytomegalovirus infection. TCRdb fed the reads into MiXCR, producing one record per CDR3 protein. The profile shows approximately 190,000 distinct CDR3 sequences, 8.5% to 10% of them singletons. Sequenced sample: PBMCs. The receptor source for this set is a human donor in good health (CMV status not recorded). Some clones in this sample may be carry-over from other donors' samples. The CDR3 runs from the conserved cysteine through the conserved F or W. The D gene is left open where the match is weak. Expanded clones get a size class; other rows say once, few or many, or leave the size out.

clone size,V gene,D gene,J gene,CDR3 protein,CDR3 DNA
-,TRBV20-1,-,TRBJ1-5,CSAKSTSNQPQHF,TGCAGTGCTAAGAGCACCAGCAATCAGCCCCAGCATTTT
many,TRBV7-2,TRBD2,TRBJ2-1,CASSPTSGSRVEQFF,TGTGCCAGCAGCCCGACTAGCGGGAGTAGGGTTGAGCAGTTCTTC
many,TRBV24-1,TRBD1,TRBJ1-2,CATSETGQAYGYTF,TGTGCCACCAGTGAAACGGGACAGGCCTATGGCTACACCTTC
-,TRBV2,TRBD2,TRBJ2-1,CASSNSGTLPNEQFF,TGTGCCAGCAGTAATAGCGGGACGCTACCCAATGAGCAGTTCTTC
many,TRBV6-2/TRBV6-3,-,TRBJ2-1,CASSYAAGPRLFGEQFF,TGTGCCAGCAGTTACGCGGCGGGGCCGCGTCTATTTGGTGAGCAGTTCTTC
-,TRBV12-3/TRBV12-4,-,TRBJ1-1,CASSFHGPREYFGNTEAFF,TGTGCCAGCAGTTTTCATGGTCCCAGGGAGTATTTCGGGAACACTGAAGCTTTCTTT
many,TRBV7-2,TRBD2,TRBJ2-7,CASSLWTSGAYEQYF,TGTGCCAGCAGCTTATGGACTAGCGGGGCCTACGAGCAGTACTTC
many,TRBV2,-,TRBJ2-1,CASSEVGKQFF,TGTGCCAGCAGTGAGGTGGGGAAGCAGTTCTTC
-,TRBV24-1,-,TRBJ2-5,CATSPNGPGETQYF,TGTGCCACCAGTCCTAACGGCCCCGGGGAGACCCAGTACTTC
few,TRBV5-4,-,TRBJ2-3,CASSSLPEDTQYF,TGTGCCAGCAGCTCCTTGCCGGAAGATACGCAGTATTTT
many,TRBV11-2,-,TRBJ1-1,CASSTGPYSNTEAFF,TGTGCCAGCAGTACAGGGCCCTATTCGAACACTGAAGCTTTCTTT
-,TRBV28,-,TRBJ2-3,CASSLSAGTTDTQYF,TGTGCCAGCAGTTTATCTGCGGGGACCACAGATACGCAGTATTTT
few,TRBV28,-,TRBJ1-2,CASRAGGTDYGYTF,TGTGCCAGCAGAGCTGGCGGAACAGACTATGGCTACACCTTC
many,TRBV28,TRBD1,TRBJ2-2,CASSQFDRGPNTGELFF,TGTGCCAGCAGCCAATTCGACAGGGGTCCCAACACCGGGGAGCTGTTTTTT
many,TRBV7-8,-,TRBJ1-4,CASSLIVDEKLFF,TGTGCCAGCAGCTTAATAGTTGACGAAAAACTGTTTTTT
many,TRBV10-3,-,TRBJ2-2,CAISDVLSGELFF,TGTGCCATCAGTGACGTGTTATCCGGGGAGCTGTTTTTT